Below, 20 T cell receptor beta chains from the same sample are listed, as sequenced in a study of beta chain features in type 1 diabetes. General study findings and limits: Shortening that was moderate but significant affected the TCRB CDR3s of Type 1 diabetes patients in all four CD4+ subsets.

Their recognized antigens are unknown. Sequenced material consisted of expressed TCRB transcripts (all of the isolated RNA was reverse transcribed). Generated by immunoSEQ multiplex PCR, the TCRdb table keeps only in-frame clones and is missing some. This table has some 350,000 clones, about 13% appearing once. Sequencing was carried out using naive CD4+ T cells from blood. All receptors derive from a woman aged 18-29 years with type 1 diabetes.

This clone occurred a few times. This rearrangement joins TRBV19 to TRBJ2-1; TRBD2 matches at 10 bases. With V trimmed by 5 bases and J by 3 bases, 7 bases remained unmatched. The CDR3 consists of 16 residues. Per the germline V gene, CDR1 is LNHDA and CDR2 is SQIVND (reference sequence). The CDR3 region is CASSPLTSGVYNEQFF. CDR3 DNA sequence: TGTGCCAGTAGTCCACTCACTAGCGGGGTCTACAATGAGCAGTTCTTC.

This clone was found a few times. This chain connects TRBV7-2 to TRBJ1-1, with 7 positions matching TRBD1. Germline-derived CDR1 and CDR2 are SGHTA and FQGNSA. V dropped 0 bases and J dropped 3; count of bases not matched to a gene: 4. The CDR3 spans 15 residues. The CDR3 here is CASSLAGTADTEAFF. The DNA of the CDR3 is TGTGCCAGCAGCTTAGCTGGGACAGCGGACACTGAAGCTTTCTTT.

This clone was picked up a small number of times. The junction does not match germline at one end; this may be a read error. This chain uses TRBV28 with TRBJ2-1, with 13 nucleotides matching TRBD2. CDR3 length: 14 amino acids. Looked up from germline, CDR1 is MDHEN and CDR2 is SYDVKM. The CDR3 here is CASTPGLAGPPRIF. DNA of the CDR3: TGTGCCAGCACCCCGGGACTAGCGGGGCCACCTAGAATCTTC.

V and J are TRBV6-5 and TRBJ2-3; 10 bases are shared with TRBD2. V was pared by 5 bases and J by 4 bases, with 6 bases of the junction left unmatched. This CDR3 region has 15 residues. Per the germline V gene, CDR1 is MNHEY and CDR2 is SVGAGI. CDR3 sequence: CASSLRTSGSDTQYF. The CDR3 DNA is TGTGCCAGCAGTCTCAGGACTAGCGGCTCAGATACGCAGTATTTT.

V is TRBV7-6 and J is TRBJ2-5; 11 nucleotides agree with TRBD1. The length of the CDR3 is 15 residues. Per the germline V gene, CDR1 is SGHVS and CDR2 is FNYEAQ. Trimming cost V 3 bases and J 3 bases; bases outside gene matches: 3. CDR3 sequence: CASSFAGQGEETQYF. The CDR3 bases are TGTGCCAGCAGCTTCGCGGGACAGGGGGAAGAGACCCAGTACTTC.

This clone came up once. The CDR3 DNA reads TGTGCCAGCAGCATACGACAGGGGGACACTGAAGCTTTCTTT. Translating it yields CASSIRQGDTEAFF. The genes are TRBV7-9 and TRBJ1-1; 9 nucleotides line up with TRBD1. The length of the CDR3 is 14 residues. The V segment lost 5 bases and the J segment 3 bases; nucleotides outside the gene matches: 4. CDR1 is SEHNR and CDR2 is FQNEAQ in the germline V gene (reference sequence).

The CDR3 nucleotides are TGTGCCAGCAGCAAAGTCCACGGGGGGAACAATTCCGGGGAGCAGTACGTC. It is translated as CASSKVHGGNNSGEQYV. This chain connects TRBV21-1 to TRBJ2-7; the table calls TRBD2, which could not be checked here. TRBV21-1 is an annotated pseudogene. This CDR3 is built from 17 residues.

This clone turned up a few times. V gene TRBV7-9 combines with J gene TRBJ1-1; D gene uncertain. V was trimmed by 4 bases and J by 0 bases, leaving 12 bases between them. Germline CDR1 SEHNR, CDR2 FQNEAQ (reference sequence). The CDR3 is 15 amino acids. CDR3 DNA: TGTGCCAGCAGCTACTCGGAGAGAGTGAACACTGAAGCTTTCTTT. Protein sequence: CASSYSERVNTEAFF.

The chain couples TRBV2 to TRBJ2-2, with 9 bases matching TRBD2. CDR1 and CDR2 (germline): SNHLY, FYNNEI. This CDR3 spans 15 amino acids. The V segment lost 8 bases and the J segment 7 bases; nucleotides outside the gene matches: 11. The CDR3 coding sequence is TGTGCCAGCGTTCCGGGTAGCGGGAGAGTCGGGGAGCTGTTTTTT. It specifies CASVPGSGRVGELFF.

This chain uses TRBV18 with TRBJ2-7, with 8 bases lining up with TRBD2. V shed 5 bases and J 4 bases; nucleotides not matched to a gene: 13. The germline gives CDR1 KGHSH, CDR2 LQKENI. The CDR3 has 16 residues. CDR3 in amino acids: CASSEHLTSGAYEQYV. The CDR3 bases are TGTGCCAGCTCAGAGCATTTAACTAGCGGCGCTTACGAGCAGTACGTC.

This CDR3 is CASSNQGVGSNQPQHF. CDR3 nucleotide sequence: TGTGCCAGTAGTAATCAGGGGGTGGGTAGCAATCAGCCCCAGCATTTT. V is TRBV19 and J is TRBJ1-5, with 7 nucleotides matching TRBD1. The germline CDR1 and CDR2 sequences are LNHDA and SQIVND (reference sequence). The CDR3 is 16 residues long. V dropped 4 bases and J dropped 0; count of bases not matched to a gene: 6.

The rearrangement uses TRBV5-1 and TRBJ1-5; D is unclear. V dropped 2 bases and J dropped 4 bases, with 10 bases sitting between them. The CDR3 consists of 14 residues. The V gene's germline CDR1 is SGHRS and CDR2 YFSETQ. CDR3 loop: CASSFGGLNQPQHF. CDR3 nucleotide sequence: TGCGCCAGCAGCTTTGGAGGATTAAATCAGCCCCAGCATTTT.

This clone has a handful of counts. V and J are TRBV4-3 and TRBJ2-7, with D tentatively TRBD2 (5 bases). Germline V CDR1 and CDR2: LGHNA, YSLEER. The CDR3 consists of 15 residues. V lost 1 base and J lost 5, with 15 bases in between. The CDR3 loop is CASSQVGWRANEQYV. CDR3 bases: TGCGCCAGCAGCCAAGTCGGTTGGCGGGCGAACGAGCAGTACGTC.

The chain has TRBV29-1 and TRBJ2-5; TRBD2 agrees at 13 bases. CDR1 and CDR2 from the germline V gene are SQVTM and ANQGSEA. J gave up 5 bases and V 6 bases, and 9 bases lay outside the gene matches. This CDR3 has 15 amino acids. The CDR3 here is CSVGGLAGHRETQYF. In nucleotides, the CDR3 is TGCAGCGTCGGGGGACTAGCGGGACACAGGGAGACCCAGTACTTC.

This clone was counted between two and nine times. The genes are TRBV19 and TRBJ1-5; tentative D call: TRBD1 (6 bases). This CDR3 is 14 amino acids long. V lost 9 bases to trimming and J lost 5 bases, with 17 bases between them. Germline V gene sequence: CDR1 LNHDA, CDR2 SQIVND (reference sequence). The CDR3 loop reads CARPKGVKDQPQHF. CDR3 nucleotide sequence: TGTGCCAGACCCAAGGGGGTGAAGGATCAGCCCCAGCATTTT.

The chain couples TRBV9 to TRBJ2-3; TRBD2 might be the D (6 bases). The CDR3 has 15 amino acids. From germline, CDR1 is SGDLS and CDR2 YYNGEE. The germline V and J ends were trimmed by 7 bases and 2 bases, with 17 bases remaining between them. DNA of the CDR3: TGTGCCAGCCCGGGACTGGTGGAGGACACAGATACGCAGTATTTT. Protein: CASPGLVEDTDTQYF.

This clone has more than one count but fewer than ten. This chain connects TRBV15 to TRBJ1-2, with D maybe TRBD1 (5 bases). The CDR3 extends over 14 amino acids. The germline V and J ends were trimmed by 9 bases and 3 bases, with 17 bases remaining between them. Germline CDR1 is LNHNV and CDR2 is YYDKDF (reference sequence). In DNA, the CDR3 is TGTGCCACGAGAGAGAGCAGGGAACACTATGGCTACACCTTC. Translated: CATRESREHYGYTF.

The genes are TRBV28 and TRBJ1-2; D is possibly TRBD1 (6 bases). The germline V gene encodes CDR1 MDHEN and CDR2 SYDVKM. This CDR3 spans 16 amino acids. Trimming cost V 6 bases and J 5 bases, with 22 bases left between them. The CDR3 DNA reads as TGTGCCAGCAGACGCACAGGTAACAGGGACCCATATGGCTACACCTTC. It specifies CASRRTGNRDPYGYTF.

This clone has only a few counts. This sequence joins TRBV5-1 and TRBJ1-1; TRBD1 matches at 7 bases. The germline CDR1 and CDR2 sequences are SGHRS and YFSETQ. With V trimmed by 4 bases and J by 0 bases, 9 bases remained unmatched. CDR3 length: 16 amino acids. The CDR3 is CASSPMEDRLNTEAFF. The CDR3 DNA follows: TGCGCCAGCAGCCCGATGGAGGACAGGCTGAACACTGAAGCTTTCTTT.

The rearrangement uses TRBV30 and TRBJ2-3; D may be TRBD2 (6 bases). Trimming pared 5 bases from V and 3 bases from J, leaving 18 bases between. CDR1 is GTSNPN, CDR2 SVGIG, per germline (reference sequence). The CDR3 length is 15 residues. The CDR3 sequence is CAWGDFQGSTDTQYF. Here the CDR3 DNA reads TGTGCCTGGGGGGACTTCCAAGGGAGTACAGATACGCAGTATTTT.